The present TCR beta chain was sequenced within a study of cytomegalovirus exposure and HLA in healthy donors. The PCR contained 60 Vbeta and 13 Jbeta primers. Some clones are missing from TCRdb's copy, which holds only in-frame ones; the method was immunoSEQ multiplex PCR. The repertoire holds about 94,000 clones, with over 60% as singletons. This CDR3 comprises 15 residues. Germline-derived CDR1 and CDR2 are KGHSY and FQNENV. With 2 bases removed from V and 2 bases from J, the gap between germline ends came to 13 bases. The J gene is TRBJ2-7, the V gene TRBV16, with TRBD1 as a possible D gene (5 bases). The TCR comes from a man younger than 45 in good health and CMV-seronegative. Specimen: PBMCs. The CDR3 loop reads CASSQGASFPYEQYF. CDR3 DNA sequence: TGTGCCAGCAGCCAAGGGGCCAGTTTTCCCTACGAGCAGTACTTC.